These T cell receptor beta chains were read from a single sample in a study of read filtering for tumor transcriptome and immune sequencing. TCRdb re-called the reads through MiXCR, storing one row per CDR3 protein. The table shows more than 100,000 distinct CDR3 sequences, with 10% to 15% occurring only once. Sequencing input: a population of CD138-negative cells sorted from bone marrow. The receptors stem from a donor over 35 with multiple myeloma. The CDR3 runs from the conserved cysteine through the conserved F or W. Each record gives: CDR3 length, clone size, V gene, J gene, D gene, CDR3 protein, CDR3 DNA. D genes are given only for firm matches. Rows may omit the clone size; those that give it use once, few, many or a size class.

15,many,TRBV9,TRBJ2-1,NA,CASSVAGVSYNEQFF,TGTGCCAGCAGCGTAGCGGGGGTGTCGTACAATGAGCAGTTCTTC
14,NA,TRBV4-2,TRBJ2-3,NA,CASSPARLVDTPYF,TGTGCCAGCAGCCCGGCCCGGCTCGTGGATACGCCGTATTTT
16,NA,TRBV9,TRBJ1-1,NA,CASSVEDGGLNTEAFF,TGTGCCAGCAGCGTAGAGGACGGGGGCTTGAACACTGAAGCTTTCTTT
13,many,TRBV18,TRBJ2-3,NA,CASSPRVTDTQYF,TGTGCCAGCTCACCACGGGTCACAGATACGCAGTATTTT
17,many,TRBV20-1,TRBJ2-7,TRBD2,CSATYRTSGRTHYEQYF,TGCAGTGCTACTTACCGGACTAGCGGGAGGACCCACTACGAGCAGTACTTC
16,many,TRBV24-1,TRBJ2-2,TRBD2,CATSSSGSMSAGELFF,TGTGCCACCAGTTCTAGCGGGAGTATGTCGGCCGGGGAGCTGTTTTTT
13,many,TRBV12-3/TRBV12-4,TRBJ1-2,NA,CASTPDGQHGYTF,TGTGCCAGCACCCCGGACGGACAACATGGCTACACCTTC
15,many,TRBV30,TRBJ2-1,NA,CAWGRGTRSYNEQFF,TGTGCCTGGGGGAGGGGGACGAGGTCCTACAATGAGCAGTTCTTC
15,many,TRBV28,TRBJ2-1,TRBD2,CASRPTSGNYNEQFF,TGTGCCAGCAGACCCACTAGCGGAAACTACAATGAGCAGTTCTTC
15,many,TRBV5-1,TRBJ2-7,TRBD1,CASSTRQGLHYEQYF,TGCGCCAGCAGCACCCGACAGGGGCTCCACTACGAGCAGTACTTC
13,NA,TRBV5-1,TRBJ1-5,NA,CASSWQPNQPQHF,TGCGCCAGCAGCTGGCAGCCCAATCAGCCCCAGCATTTT
15,NA,TRBV5-1,TRBJ1-1,NA,CASSLFSDLNTEAFF,TGCGCCAGCAGCTTGTTTTCTGATCTTAACACTGAAGCTTTCTTT
15,many,TRBV3-1,TRBJ2-2,NA,CASNRGRMNTGELFF,TGTGCCAGTAACCGGGGGCGGATGAACACCGGGGAGCTGTTTTTT
14,many,TRBV12-3/TRBV12-4,TRBJ2-5,NA,CASSLGPAVETQYF,TGTGCCAGCAGTTTGGGCCCGGCTGTTGAGACCCAGTACTTC
13,many,TRBV6-1,TRBJ1-2,TRBD1,CASRFQGAPGYTF,TGTGCCAGCAGGTTCCAGGGGGCGCCTGGCTACACCTTC
13,many,TRBV11-2,TRBJ1-5,NA,CASSLAPGQPQHF,TGTGCCAGCAGCTTAGCCCCAGGTCAGCCCCAGCATTTT
15,many,TRBV20-1,TRBJ2-1,NA,CSASWPAGSYNEQFF,TGCAGTGCTAGCTGGCCAGCGGGCTCCTACAATGAGCAGTTCTTC
15,many,TRBV18,TRBJ2-5,TRBD1,CASSRTGDNQETQYF,TGTGCCAGCTCACGGACAGGCGATAATCAAGAGACCCAGTACTTC
12,many,TRBV19,TRBJ2-1,NA,CASSTNTLRQFF,TGTGCCAGTAGTACCAACACACTACGTCAGTTCTTC
17,many,TRBV5-1,TRBJ2-7,TRBD1,CASSPGHGGQGAYEQYF,TGCGCCAGCAGCCCTGGCCACGGCGGACAGGGGGCCTACGAGCAGTACTTC
13,many,TRBV5-6,TRBJ1-1,NA,CASSGDSHTEAFF,TGTGCCAGCAGCGGTGACAGCCACACTGAAGCTTTCTTT
13,many,TRBV7-9,TRBJ1-2,NA,CASSLGGADGYTF,TGTGCCAGCAGCTTAGGCGGGGCGGATGGCTACACCTTC
18,many,TRBV20-1,TRBJ2-6,NA,CSARDRAAGTSGANVLTF,TGCAGTGCTAGAGATCGTGCGGCGGGGACCTCTGGGGCCAACGTCCTGACTTTC
12,NA,TRBV11-2,TRBJ1-3,NA,CASSVTTDTIYF,TGTGCCAGCAGCGTCACAACCGACACCATATATTTT
10,many,TRBV29-1,TRBJ2-5,NA,CSVEEETQYF,TGCAGCGTTGAGGAAGAGACCCAGTACTTC
17,many,TRBV2,TRBJ2-3,NA,CASSDGRRSDSTDTQYF,TGTGCCAGCAGTGATGGGAGGAGGTCGGATAGCACAGATACGCAGTATTTT
14,many,TRBV25-1,TRBJ2-1,NA,CASSEYRANNEQFF,TGTGCCAGCAGTGAATATCGAGCGAATAATGAGCAGTTCTTC
15,NA,TRBV3-1,TRBJ1-5,TRBD1,CASSQGQGDNQPQHF,TGTGCCAGCAGCCAAGGACAGGGGGACAATCAGCCCCAGCATTTT
13,many,TRBV29-1,TRBJ2-3,NA,CSVEEPGTDTQYF,TGCAGCGTTGAAGAGCCGGGGACAGATACGCAGTATTTT
15,many,TRBV18,TRBJ1-1,NA,CASSPSSGGVTEAFF,TGTGCCAGCTCACCGTCGTCGGGGGGGGTTACTGAAGCTTTCTTT
12,many,TRBV7-8,TRBJ2-7,NA,CASSLNSYEQYF,TGTGCCAGCAGCTTGAACTCCTACGAGCAGTACTTC
14,many,TRBV9,TRBJ2-5,NA,CASSATWVDETQYF,TGTGCCAGCAGCGCGACCTGGGTAGATGAGACCCAGTACTTC
16,many,TRBV20-1,TRBJ2-3,NA,CSASPPGPSSTDTQYF,TGCAGTGCTAGTCCGCCCGGGCCCTCTAGCACAGATACGCAGTATTTT
13,NA,TRBV12-3/TRBV12-4,TRBJ2-7,NA,CASSLGRPYEQYF,TGTGCCAGCAGTTTGGGCAGGCCCTACGAGCAGTACTTC
17,many,TRBV5-8,TRBJ1-1,TRBD1,CASSLTGQGGLSTEAFF,TGTGCCAGCAGCTTGACGGGACAGGGAGGCTTGAGCACTGAAGCTTTCTTT
14,NA,TRBV2,TRBJ1-5,NA,CASSDRGIGQPQHF,TGTGCCAGCAGTGACAGGGGAATCGGTCAGCCCCAGCATTTT
17,many,TRBV6-1,TRBJ2-4,NA,CASSPRHGGDAKNIQYF,TGTGCCAGCAGTCCTCGACACGGAGGGGATGCCAAAAACATTCAGTACTTC
11,many,TRBV5-1,TRBJ2-7,NA,CASSQDNEQYF,TGCGCCAGCAGCCAAGATAACGAGCAGTACTTC
13,NA,TRBV4-3,TRBJ2-1,NA,CASSQLDVAEQSF,TGCGCCAGCAGCCAACTGGACGTAGCGGAGCAGTCCTTC
15,many,TRBV6-1,TRBJ2-3,TRBD2,CASSILAGGTDTQYF,TGTGCCAGCAGCATACTAGCGGGAGGCACAGATACGCAGTATTTT
17,few,TRBV7-8,TRBJ2-3,NA,CASSLALSGGPTDTQYF,TGTGCCAGCAGCTTAGCGCTATCGGGGGGCCCCACAGATACGCAGTATTTT